This T cell receptor beta chain was found in a study of blood T cell repertoires in COVID-19. The CDR3 covers 13 residues. CDR1 is MNHNY, CDR2 SVGAGI, per germline (reference sequence). Trimming removed 2 bases from V and 3 bases from J, with 8 bases in between. Original methodology: For nucleated cells, counts were estimated from reference gene primer amplification. Profiled with immunoSEQ multiplex PCR; TCRdb holds only in-frame clones, not every one. Clonal size and the V and J genes are those of that table, whereas D and trimming came from the DNA. The sample lists roughly 69,000 clones, roughly 85% occurring once.

The sequenced material came from peripheral blood. The source is a human donor in a cohort sampled during active COVID-19. The genes are TRBV6-6 and TRBJ2-7; no firm D call. CDR3 nucleotides: TGTGCCAGCAGTTACGGCGGAGACTACGAGCAGTACTTC. As protein: CASSYGGDYEQYF.